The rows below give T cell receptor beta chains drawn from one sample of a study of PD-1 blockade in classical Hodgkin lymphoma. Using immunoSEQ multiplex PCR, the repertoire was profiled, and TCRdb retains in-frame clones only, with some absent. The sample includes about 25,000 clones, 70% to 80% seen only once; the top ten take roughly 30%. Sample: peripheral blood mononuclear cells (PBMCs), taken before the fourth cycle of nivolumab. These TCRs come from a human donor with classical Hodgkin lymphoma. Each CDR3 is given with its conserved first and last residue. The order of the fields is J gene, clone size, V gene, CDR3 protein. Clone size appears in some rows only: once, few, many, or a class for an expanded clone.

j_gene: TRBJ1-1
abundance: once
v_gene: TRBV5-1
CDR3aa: CASSPGPGAYEAFF

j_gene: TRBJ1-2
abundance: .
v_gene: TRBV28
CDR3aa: CASSFGGPGGYTF

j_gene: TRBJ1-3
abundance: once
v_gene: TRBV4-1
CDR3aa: CASSQGRAPGNTIYF

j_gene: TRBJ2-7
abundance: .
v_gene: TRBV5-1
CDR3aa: CASSSTGVTDYEQYF

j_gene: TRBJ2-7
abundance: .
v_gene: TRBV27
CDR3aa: CASSSRVAGGPYEQYF

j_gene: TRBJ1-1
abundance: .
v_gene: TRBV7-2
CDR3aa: CASSPGPSNTEAFF

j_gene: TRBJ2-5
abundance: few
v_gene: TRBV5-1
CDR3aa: CASSLTSGGTQETQYF

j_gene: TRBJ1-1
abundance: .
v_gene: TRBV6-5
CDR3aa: CASRVTVGAFF

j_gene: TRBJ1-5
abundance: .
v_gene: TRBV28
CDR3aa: CASRRGAGQPQPQHF

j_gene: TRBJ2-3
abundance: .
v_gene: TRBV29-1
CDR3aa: CSVSSPDRSTDTQYF

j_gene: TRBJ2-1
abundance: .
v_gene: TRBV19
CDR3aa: CASSILQGSYNEQFF

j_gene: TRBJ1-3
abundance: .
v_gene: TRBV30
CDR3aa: CAQRGGAGNTIYF

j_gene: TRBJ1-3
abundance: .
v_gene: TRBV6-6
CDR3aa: CASDSLRRGNTIYF

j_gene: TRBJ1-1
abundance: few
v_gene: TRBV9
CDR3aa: CASSLTEAFF

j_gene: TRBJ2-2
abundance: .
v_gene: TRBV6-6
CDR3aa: CASSLMGGNTGELFF

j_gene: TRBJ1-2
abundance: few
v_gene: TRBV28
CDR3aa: CASSLRANYGYTF

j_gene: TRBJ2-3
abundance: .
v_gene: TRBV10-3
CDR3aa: CAISESRGGASTDTQYF

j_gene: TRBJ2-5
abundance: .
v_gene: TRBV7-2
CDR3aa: CASSGGTGLLTQYF

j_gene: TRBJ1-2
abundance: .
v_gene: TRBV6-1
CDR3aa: CASTLGGGGYTF

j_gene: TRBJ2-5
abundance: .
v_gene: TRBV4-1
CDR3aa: CASSLQQEGESQYF

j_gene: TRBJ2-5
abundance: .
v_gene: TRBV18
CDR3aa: CASSPPHSGTETQYF

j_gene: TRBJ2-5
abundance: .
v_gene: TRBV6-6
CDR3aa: CASSYGETQYF

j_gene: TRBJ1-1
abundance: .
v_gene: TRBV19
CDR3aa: CASSIGYSEAFF

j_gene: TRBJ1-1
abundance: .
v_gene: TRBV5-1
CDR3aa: CASSLSSRGTTEAFF

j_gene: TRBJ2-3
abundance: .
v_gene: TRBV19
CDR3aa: CASSTGLAGGTDTQYF

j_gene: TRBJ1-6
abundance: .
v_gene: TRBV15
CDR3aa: CATSGSSYNSPLHF